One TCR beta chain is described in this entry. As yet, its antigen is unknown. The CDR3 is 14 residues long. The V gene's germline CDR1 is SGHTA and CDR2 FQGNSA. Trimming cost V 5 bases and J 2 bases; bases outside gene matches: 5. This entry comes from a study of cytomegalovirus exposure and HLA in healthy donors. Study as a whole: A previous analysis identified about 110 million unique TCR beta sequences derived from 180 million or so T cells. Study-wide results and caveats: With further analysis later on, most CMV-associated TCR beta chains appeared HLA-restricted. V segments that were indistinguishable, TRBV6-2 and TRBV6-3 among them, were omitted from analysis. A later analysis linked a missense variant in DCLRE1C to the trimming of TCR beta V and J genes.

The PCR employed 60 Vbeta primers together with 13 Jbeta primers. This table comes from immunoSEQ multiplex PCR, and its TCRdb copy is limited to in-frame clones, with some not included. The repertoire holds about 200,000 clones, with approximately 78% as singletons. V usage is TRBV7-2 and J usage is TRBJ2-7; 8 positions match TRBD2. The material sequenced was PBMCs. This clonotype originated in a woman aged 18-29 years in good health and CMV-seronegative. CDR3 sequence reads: CASSVPGLAYEQYF. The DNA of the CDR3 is TGTGCCAGCAGCGTACCGGGACTAGCCTACGAGCAGTACTTC.